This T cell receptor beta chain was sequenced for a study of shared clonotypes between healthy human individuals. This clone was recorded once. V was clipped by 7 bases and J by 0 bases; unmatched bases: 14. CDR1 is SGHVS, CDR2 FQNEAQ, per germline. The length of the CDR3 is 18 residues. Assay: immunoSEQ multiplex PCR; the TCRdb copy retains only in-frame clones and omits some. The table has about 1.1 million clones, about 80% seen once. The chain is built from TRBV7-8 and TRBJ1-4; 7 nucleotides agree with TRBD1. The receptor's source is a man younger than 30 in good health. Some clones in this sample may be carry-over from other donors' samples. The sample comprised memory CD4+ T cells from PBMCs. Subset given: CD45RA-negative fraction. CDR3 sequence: CASIKTRQGVTTNEKLFF. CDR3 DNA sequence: TGTGCCAGCATCAAAACCCGCCAGGGGGTAACAACTAATGAAAAACTGTTTTTT.